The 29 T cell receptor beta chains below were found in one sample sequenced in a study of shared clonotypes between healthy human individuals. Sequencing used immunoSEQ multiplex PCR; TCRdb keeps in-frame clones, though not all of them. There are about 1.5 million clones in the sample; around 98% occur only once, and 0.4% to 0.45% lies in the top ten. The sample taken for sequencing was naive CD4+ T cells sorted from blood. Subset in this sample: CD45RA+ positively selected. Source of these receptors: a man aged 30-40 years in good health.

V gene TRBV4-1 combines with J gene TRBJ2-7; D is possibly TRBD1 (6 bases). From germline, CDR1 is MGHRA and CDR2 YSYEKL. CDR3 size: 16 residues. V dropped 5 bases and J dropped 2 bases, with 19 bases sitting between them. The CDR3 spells CASSERGSGTTYEQYF. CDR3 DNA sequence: TGCGCCAGCAGCGAACGCGGATCAGGGACAACCTACGAGCAGTACTTC.

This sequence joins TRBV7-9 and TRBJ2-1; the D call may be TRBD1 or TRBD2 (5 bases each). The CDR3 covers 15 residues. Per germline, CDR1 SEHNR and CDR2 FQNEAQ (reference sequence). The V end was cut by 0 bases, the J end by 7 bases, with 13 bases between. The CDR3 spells CASSLAGRQRNEQFF. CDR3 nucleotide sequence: TGTGCCAGCAGCTTAGCTGGGAGACAGAGGAATGAGCAGTTCTTC.

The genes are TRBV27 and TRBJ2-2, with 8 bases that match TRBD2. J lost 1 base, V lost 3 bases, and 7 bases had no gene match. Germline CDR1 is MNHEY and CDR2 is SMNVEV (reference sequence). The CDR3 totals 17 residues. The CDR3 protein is CASSLGREGLNTGELFF. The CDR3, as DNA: TGTGCCAGCAGTTTGGGTCGGGAGGGCCTGAACACCGGGGAGCTGTTTTTT.

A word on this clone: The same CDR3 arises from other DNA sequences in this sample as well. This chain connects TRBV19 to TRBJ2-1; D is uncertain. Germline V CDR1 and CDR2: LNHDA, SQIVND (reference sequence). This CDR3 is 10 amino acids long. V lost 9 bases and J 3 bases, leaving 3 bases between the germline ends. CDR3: CASGYNEQFF. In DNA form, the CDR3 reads TGTGCCAGCGGCTACAATGAGCAGTTCTTC.

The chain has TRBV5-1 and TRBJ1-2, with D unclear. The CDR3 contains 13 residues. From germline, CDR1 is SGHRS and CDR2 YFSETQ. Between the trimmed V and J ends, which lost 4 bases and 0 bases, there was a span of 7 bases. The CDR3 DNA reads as TGCGCCAGCAGCATAGGGACTAACTATGGCTACACCTTC. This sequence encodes CASSIGTNYGYTF.

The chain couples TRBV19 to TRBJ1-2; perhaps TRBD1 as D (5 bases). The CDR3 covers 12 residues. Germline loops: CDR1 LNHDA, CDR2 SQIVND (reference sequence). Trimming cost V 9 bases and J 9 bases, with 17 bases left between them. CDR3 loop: CASGTAPNRYTF. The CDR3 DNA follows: TGTGCCAGCGGGACCGCTCCTAATCGCTACACCTTC.

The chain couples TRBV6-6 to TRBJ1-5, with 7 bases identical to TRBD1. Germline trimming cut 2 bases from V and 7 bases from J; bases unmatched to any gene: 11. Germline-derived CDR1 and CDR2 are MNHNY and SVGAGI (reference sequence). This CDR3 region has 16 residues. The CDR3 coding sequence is TGTGCCAGCAGTTACCCTGACAGGGTATCTGGGCAGCCCCAGCATTTT. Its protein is CASSYPDRVSGQPQHF.

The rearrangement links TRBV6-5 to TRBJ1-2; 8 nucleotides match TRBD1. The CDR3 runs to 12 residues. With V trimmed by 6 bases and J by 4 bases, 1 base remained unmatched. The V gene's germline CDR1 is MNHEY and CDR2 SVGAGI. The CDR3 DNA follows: TGTGCCAGCAGGACAGGGGCCTATGGCTACACCTTC. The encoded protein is CASRTGAYGYTF.

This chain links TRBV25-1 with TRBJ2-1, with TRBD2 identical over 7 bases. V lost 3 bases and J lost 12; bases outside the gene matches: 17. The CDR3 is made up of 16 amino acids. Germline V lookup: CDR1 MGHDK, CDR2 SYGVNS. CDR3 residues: CASSDWSGIGEEWQFF. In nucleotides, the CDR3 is TGTGCCAGCAGTGATTGGAGCGGGATCGGTGAAGAATGGCAGTTCTTC. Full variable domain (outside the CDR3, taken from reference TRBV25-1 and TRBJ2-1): EADIYQTPRYLVIGTGKKITLECSQTMGHDKMYWYQQDPGMELHLIHYSYGVNSTEKGDLSSESTVSRIRTEHFPLTLESARPSHTSQYLCASSDWSGIGEEWQFFGPGTRLTVL.

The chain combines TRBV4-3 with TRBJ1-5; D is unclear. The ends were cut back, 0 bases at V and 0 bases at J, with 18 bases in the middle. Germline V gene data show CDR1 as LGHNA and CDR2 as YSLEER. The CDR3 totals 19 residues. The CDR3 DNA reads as TGCGCCAGCAGCCAAGACGTTTCTGGCAGTCTAAGTAGCAATCAGCCCCAGCATTTT. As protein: CASSQDVSGSLSSNQPQHF.

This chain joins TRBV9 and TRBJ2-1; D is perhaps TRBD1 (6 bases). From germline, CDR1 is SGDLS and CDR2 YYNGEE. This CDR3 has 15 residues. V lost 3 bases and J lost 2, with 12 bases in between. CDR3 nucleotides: TGTGCCAGCAGCGAATCAGGGGCTGCCTACAATGAGCAGTTCTTC. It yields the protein CASSESGAAYNEQFF.

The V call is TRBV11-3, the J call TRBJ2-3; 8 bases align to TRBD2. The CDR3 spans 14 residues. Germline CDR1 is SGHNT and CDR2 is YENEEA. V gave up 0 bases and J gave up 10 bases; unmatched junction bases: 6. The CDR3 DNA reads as TGTGCCAGCAGCTTAGATCGGACTAGCTTGGCGCAGTATTTT. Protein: CASSLDRTSLAQYF. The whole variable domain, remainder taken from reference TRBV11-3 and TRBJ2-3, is EAGVVQSPRYKIIEKKQPVAFWCNPISGHNTLYWYLQNLGQGPELLIRYENEEAVDDSQLPKDRFSAERLKGVDSTLKIQPAELGDSAVYLCASSLDRTSLAQYFGPGTRLTVL.

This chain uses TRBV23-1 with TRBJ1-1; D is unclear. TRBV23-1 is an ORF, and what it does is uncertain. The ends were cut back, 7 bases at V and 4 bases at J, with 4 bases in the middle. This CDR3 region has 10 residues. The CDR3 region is CASNVTEAFF. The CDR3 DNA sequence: TGCGCCAGCAATGTCACTGAAGCTTTCTTT.

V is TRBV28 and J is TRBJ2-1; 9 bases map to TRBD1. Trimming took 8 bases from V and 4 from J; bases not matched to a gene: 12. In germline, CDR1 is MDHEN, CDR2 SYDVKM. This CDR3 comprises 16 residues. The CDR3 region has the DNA TGTGCCAGCTCTAAGCCCGGGACAGGGTTATACAATGAGCAGTTCTTC. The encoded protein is CASSKPGTGLYNEQFF.

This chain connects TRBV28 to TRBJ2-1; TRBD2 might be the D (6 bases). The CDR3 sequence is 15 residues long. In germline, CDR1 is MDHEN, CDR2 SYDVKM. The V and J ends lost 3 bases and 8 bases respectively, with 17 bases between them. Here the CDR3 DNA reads TGTGCCAGCAGTTTCCGCGGGACTCGGTCGGATGAGCAGTTCTTC. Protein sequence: CASSFRGTRSDEQFF.

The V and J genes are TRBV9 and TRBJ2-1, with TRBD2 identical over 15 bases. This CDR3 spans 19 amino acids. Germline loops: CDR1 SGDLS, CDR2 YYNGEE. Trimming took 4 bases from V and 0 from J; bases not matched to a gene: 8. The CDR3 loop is CASSNGLAGGTSSYNEQFF. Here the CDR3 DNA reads TGTGCCAGCAGCAACGGACTAGCGGGAGGGACGAGCTCCTACAATGAGCAGTTCTTC.

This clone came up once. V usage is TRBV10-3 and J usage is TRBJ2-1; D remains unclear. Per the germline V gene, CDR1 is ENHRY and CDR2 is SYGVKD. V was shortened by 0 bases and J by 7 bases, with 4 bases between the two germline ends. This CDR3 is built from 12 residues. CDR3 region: CAISESVNEQFF. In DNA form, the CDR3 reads TGTGCCATCAGTGAGTCAGTGAATGAGCAGTTCTTC.

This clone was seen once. CDR3 in amino acids: CASSQEWAPSDTQYF. The CDR3 DNA sequence: TGCGCCAGCAGCCAAGAATGGGCGCCCTCGGATACGCAGTATTTT. The rearrangement links TRBV4-3 to TRBJ2-3; D not resolved. The CDR3 runs to 15 residues. Germline CDR1 LGHNA, CDR2 YSLEER. Between the trimmed V and J ends, which lost 0 bases and 6 bases, there was a span of 13 bases.

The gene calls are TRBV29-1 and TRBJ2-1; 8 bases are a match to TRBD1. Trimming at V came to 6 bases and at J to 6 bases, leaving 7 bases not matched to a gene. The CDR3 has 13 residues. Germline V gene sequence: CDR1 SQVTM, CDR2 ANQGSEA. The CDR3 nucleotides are TGCAGCGTGGCTTGGGACAGGCTCAATGAGCAGTTCTTC. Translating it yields CSVAWDRLNEQFF.

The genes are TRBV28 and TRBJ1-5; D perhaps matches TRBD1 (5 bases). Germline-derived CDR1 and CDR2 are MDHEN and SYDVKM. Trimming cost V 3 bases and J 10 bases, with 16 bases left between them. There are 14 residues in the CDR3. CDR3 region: CASSFRGRIVPQHF. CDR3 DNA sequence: TGTGCCAGCAGTTTTAGGGGCAGAATCGTTCCCCAGCATTTT.

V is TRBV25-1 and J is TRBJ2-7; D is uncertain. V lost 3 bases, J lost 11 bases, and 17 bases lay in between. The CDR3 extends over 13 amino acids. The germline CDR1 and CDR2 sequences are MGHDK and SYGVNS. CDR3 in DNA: TGTGCCAGCAGTGAGGATCAGTCTCGACGCAAGTACTTC. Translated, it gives CASSEDQSRRKYF.

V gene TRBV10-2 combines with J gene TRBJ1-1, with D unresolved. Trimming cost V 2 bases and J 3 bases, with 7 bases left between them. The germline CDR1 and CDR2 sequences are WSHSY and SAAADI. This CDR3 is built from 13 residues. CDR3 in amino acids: CASSELSDTEAFF. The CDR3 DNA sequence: TGCGCCAGCAGTGAGCTTTCGGACACTGAAGCTTTCTTT.

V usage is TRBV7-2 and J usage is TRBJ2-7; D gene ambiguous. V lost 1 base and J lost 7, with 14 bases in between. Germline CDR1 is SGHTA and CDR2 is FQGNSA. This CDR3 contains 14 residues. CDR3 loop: CASSLVVGPLEQYF. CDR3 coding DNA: TGTGCCAGCAGCTTAGTCGTGGGTCCCCTGGAGCAGTACTTC.

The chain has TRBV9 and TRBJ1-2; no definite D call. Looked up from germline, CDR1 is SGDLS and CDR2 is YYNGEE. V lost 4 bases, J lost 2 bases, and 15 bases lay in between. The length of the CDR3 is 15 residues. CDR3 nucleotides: TGTGCCAGCAGCCCGGAAGGGAACAAGAACTATGGCTACACCTTC. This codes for CASSPEGNKNYGYTF.

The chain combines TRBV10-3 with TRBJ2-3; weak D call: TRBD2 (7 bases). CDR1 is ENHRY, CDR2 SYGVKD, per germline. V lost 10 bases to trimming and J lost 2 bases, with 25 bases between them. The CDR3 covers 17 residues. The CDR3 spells CATLPGGLMTTTDTQYF. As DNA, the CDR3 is TGTGCCACCCTTCCCGGGGGGCTGATGACTACCACAGATACGCAGTATTTT.

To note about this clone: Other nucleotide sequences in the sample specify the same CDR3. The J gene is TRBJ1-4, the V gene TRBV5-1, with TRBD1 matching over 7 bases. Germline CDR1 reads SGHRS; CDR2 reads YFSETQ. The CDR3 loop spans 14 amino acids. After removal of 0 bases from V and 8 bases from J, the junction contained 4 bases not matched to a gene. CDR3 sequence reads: CASSLEGAGEKLFF. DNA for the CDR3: TGCGCCAGCAGCTTGGAGGGGGCCGGCGAAAAACTGTTTTTT.

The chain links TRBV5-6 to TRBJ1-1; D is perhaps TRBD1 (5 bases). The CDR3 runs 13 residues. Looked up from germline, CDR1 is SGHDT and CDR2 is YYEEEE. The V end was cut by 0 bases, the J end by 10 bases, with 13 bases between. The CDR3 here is CASSLGRQNSAFF. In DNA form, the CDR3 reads TGTGCCAGCAGCTTGGGGAGACAGAACTCAGCTTTCTTT.

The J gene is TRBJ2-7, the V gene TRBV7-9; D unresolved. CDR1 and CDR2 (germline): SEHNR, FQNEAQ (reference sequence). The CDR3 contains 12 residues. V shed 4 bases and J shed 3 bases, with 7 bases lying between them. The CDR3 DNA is TGTGCCAGCAGCTCCCTGAACTACGAGCAGTACTTC. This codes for CASSSLNYEQYF.

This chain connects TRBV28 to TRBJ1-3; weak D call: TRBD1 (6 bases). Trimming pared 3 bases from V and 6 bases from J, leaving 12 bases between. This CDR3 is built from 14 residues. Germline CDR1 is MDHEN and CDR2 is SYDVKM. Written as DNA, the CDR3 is TGTGCCAGCAGTTTCGGGGACACGGTAAACACCATATATTTT. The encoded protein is CASSFGDTVNTIYF. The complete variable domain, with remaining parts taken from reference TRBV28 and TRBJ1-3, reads DVKVTQSSRYLVKRTGEKVFLECVQDMDHENMFWYRQDPGLGLRLIYFSYDVKMKEKGDIPEGYSVSREKKERFSLILESASTNQTSMYLCASSFGDTVNTIYFGEGSWLTVV.